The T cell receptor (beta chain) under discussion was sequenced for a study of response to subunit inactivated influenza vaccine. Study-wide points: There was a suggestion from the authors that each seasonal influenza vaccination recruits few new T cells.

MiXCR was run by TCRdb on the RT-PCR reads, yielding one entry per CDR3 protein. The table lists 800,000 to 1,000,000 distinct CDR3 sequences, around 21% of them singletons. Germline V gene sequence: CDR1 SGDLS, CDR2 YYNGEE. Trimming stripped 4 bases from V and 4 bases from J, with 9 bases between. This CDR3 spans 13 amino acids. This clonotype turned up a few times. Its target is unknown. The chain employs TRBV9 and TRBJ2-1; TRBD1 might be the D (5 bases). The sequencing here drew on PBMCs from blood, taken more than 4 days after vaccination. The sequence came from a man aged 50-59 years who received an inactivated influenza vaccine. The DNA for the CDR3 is TGTGCCAGCAGCAAGGGGTCTTACAATGAGCAGTTCTTC. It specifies CASSKGSYNEQFF.